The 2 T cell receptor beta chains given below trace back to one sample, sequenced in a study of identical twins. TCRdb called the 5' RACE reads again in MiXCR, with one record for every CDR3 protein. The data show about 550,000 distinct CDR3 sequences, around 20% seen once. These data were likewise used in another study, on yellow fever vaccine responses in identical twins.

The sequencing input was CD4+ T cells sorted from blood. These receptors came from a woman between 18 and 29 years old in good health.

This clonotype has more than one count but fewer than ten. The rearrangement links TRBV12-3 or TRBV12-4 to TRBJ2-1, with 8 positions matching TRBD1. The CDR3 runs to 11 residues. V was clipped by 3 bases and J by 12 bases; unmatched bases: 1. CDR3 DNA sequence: TGTGCCAGCAGTTTCGGACAGGGGCAGTTCTTC. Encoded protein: CASSFGQGQFF.

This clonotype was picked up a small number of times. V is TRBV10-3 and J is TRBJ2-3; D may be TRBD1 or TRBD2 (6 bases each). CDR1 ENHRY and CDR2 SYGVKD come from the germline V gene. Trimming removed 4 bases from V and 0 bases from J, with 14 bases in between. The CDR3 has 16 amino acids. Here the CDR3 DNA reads TGTGCCATCAGTGGGCAGGGGAGGATTAGCACAGATACGCAGTATTTT. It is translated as CAISGQGRISTDTQYF.